This TCR beta chain was identified in a study of blood T cell repertoires in COVID-19. Study background: The study drew acute and convalescent COVID-19 samples from the United States, Italy and Spain.

Authors' processing steps: Nucleated cell number was recorded as an estimate derived from reference gene primer amplification. Generated by immunoSEQ multiplex PCR, the TCRdb table keeps only in-frame clones and is missing some. D and trimming were read from the DNA, whereas the V and J calls and clone size are those reported in that table. Of approximately 150,000 clones in the sample, less than 90% are singletons; the top ten hold roughly 1.2%. The CDR3 sequence is 14 residues long. Germline trimming cut 5 bases from V and 2 bases from J; bases unmatched to any gene: 2. Looked up from germline, CDR1 is SGHAT and CDR2 is FQNNGV. Participants' own reports of clinical history determined their cohort assignment.

This chain links TRBV11-2 with TRBJ2-7; 11 positions agree with TRBD1. The clonotype comes from a human donor with acute COVID-19. The donor label of this sample is uncertain. The sequenced sample consisted of PBMCs or T cells enriched from blood (not recorded which). The CDR3 DNA follows: TGTGCCAGCAGCCTGGGACAGGGGGCCTACGAGCAGTACTTC. Translated, it gives CASSLGQGAYEQYF.